This T cell receptor beta chain was observed in a study of post-analysis software for immune sequencing data. Findings and caveats of the study: Several TRBV segments were more frequent in patients than controls; TRBV5-6, TRBV5-1 and TRBV20-1 belonged to this group.

Unique molecular identifiers tagged the TCR beta cDNA libraries. TCRdb redid the calling of the PCR reads with MiXCR, one entry per CDR3 protein. The sample gives hundreds of thousands of distinct CDR3 sequences, just under 30% of which show up once; around 0.56% is in the top ten. The CDR3 is 15 amino acids. The V gene end was trimmed by 6 bases and the J gene end by 5 bases; junction bases not matched to a gene: 12. Germline CDR1 DFQATT, CDR2 SNEGSKA (reference sequence). Details on this clonotype: Its target is not known.

The J gene is TRBJ2-3, the V gene TRBV20-1, with 9 bases that match TRBD1. The sequencing sample was made of blood. The sequence came from a girl aged 10 to 17 with multiple sclerosis. CDR3 bases: TGCAGTGCGGGCACGGGACAGGGTGGTATAGATACGCAGTATTTT. Amino acid sequence: CSAGTGQGGIDTQYF.